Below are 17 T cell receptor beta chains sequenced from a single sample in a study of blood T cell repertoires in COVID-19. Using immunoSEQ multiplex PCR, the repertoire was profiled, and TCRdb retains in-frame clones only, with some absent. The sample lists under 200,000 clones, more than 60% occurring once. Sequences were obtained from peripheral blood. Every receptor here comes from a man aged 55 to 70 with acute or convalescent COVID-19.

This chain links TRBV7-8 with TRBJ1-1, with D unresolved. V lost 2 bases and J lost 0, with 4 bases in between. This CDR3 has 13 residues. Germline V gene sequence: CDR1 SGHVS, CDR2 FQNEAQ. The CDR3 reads CASSLSLNTEAFF. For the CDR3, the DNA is TGTGCCAGCAGCTTATCTTTGAACACTGAAGCTTTCTTT.

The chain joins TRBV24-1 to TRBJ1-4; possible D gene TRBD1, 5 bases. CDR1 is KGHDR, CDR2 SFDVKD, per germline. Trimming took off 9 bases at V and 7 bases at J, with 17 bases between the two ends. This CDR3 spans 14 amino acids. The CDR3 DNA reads TGTGCCACCGCCGAAGGAGGGGCCGGTGAAAAACTGTTTTTT. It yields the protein CATAEGGAGEKLFF.

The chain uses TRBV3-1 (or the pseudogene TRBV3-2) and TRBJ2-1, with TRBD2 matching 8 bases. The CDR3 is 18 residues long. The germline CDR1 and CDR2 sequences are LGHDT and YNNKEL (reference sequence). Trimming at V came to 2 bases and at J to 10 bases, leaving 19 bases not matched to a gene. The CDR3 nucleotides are TGTGCCAGCAGCCAAAAAGGGACAACTAGCGGCCTTTATTTCGAGCAGTTCTTC. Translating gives CASSQKGTTSGLYFEQFF.

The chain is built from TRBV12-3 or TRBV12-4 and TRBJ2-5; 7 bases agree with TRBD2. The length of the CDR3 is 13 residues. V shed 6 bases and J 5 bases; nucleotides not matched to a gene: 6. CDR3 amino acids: CASSLTSWETQYF. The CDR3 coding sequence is TGTGCCAGCAGCTTGACTAGCTGGGAGACCCAGTACTTC.

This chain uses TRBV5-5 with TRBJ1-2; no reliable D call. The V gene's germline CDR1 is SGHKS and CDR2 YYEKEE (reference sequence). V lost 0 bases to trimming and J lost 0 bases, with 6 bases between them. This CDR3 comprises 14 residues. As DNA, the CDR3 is TGTGCCAGCAGCTTGGGTATTTCTAACTATGGCTACACCTTC. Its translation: CASSLGISNYGYTF.

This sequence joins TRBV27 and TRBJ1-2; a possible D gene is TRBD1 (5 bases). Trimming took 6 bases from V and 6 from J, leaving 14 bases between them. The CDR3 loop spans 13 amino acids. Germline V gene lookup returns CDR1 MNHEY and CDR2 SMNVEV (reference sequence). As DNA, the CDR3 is TGTGCCAGCAGCCGGACGGGGGGTAATGGCTACACCTTC. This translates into CASSRTGGNGYTF.

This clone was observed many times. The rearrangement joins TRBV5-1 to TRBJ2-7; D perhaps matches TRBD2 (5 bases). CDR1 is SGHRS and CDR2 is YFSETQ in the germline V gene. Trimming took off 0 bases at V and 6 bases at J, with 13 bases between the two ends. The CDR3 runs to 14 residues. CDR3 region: CASSLEAGWGEQYF. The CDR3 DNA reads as TGCGCCAGCAGCTTGGAGGCGGGTTGGGGCGAGCAGTACTTC.

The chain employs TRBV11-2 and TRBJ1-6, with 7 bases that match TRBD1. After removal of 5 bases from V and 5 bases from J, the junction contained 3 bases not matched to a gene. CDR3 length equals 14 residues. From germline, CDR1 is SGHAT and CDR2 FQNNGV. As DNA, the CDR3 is TGTGCCAGCAGCCGCACAGGGGATAATTCACCCCTCCACTTT. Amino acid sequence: CASSRTGDNSPLHF.

The chain's CDR3 is CASSIAQGASSEKLFF. The CDR3, as DNA: TGTGCCAGTAGTATAGCCCAGGGGGCTTCGTCTGAAAAACTGTTTTTT. This rearrangement joins TRBV19 to TRBJ1-4; 8 bases line up with TRBD1. After removal of 1 base from V and 7 bases from J, the junction contained 8 bases not matched to a gene. Germline CDR1 reads LNHDA; CDR2 reads SQIVND (reference sequence). There are 16 residues in the CDR3.

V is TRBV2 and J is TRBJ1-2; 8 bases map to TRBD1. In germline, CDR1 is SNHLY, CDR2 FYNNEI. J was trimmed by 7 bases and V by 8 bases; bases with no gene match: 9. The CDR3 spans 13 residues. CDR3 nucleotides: TGTGCCAGCTTTGGACAGGGAGACTTTGGCTACACCTTC. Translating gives CASFGQGDFGYTF.

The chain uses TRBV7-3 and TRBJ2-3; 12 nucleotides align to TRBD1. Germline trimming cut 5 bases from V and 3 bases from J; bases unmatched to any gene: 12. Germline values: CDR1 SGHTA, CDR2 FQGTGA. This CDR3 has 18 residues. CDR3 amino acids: CASSQGTGGGGFTDTQYF. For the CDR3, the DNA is TGTGCCAGCAGCCAAGGGACAGGGGGCGGCGGTTTTACAGATACGCAGTATTTT. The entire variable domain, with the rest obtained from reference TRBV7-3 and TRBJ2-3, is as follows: GAGVSQTPSNKVTEKGKYVELRCDPISGHTALYWYRQSLGQGPEFLIYFQGTGAADDSGLPNDRFFAVRPEGSVSTLKIQRTERGDSAVYLCASSQGTGGGGFTDTQYFGPGTRLTVL.

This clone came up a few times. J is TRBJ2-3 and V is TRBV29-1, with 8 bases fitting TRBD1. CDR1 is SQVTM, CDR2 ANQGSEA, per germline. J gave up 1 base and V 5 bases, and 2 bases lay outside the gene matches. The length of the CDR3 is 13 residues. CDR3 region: CSVSGQGTDTQYF. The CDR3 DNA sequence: TGCAGCGTTTCGGGACAGGGCACAGATACGCAGTATTTT.

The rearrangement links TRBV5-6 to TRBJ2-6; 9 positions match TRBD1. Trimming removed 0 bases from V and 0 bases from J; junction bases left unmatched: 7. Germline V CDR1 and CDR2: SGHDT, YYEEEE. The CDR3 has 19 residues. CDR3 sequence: CASSLETGGLRSGANVLTF. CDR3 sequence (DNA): TGTGCCAGCAGCTTGGAGACAGGGGGACTCCGCTCTGGGGCCAACGTCCTGACTTTC.

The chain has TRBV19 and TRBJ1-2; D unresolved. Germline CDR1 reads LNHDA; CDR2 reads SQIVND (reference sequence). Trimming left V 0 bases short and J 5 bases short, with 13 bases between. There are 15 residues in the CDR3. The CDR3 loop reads CASSIDLGRKYGYTF. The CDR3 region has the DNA TGTGCCAGTAGTATAGATCTGGGCCGCAAATATGGCTACACCTTC.

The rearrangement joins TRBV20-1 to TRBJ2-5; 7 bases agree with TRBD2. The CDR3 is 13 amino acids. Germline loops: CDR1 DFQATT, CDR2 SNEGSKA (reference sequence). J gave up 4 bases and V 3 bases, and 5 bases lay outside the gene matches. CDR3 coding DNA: TGCAGTGCTAGTGCGACTAGCCTAGAGACCCAGTACTTC. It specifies CSASATSLETQYF.

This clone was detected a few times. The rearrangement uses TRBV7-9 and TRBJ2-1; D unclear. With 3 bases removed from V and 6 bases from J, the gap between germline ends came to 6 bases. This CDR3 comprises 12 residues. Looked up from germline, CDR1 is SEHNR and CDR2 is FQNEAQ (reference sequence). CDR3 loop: CASSFGVNEQFF. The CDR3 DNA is TGTGCCAGCAGCTTTGGAGTCAATGAGCAGTTCTTC.

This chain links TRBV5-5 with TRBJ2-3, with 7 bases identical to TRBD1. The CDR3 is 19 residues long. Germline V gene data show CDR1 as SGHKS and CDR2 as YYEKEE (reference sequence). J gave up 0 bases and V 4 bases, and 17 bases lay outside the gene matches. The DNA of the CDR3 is TGTGCCAGCAGCCTTCCTCAGTGGGACAGAGTTTCTAGCACAGATACGCAGTATTTT. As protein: CASSLPQWDRVSSTDTQYF.